This TCR beta chain came from a study of post-analysis software for immune sequencing data. Study-wide points: Controls significantly exceeded multiple sclerosis patients in normalized Chao1 diversity. TRBV5-6, TRBV5-1 and TRBV20-1 belonged to a set of roughly five TRBV segments that were more frequent in patients than controls.

As concerns this clonotype: Its specificity is not known.

cDNA libraries of TCR beta carried unique molecular identifiers. TCRdb redid the calling of the PCR reads with MiXCR, one entry per CDR3 protein. The sample includes hundreds of thousands of distinct CDR3 sequences, 40% to 50% of them seen just once. Looked up from germline, CDR1 is ENHRY and CDR2 is SYGVKD. Trimming took off 8 bases at V and 4 bases at J, with 16 bases between the two ends. This CDR3 comprises 14 residues. The receptor was derived from a girl aged 10 to 17 with multiple sclerosis. This chain connects TRBV10-3 to TRBJ2-3; possible D gene TRBD1, 6 bases. Sequenced material: blood. CDR3 in amino acids: CAIGRQVEADTQYF. The CDR3 nucleotides read TGTGCCATCGGGCGACAGGTCGAAGCAGATACGCAGTATTTT.